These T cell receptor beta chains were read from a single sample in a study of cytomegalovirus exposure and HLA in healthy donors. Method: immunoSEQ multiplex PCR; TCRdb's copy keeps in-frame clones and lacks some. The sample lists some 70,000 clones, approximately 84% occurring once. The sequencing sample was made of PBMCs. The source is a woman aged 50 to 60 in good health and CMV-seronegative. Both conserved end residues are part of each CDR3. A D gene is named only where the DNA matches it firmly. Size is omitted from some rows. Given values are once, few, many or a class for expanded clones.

cdr3_nt: TGTGCCAGCAGTCTCACCCCCCCCCAGGGGGTAGTTTCTTCACCCCTCCACTTT; cdr3_aa: CASSLTPPQGVVSSPLHF; j_call: TRBJ1-6; clone_size: NA; d_call: TRBD1; v_call: TRBV27
cdr3_nt: TGTGCCAGTAGTATCTGGGGGGCCGGGGAGCTGTTTTTT; cdr3_aa: CASSIWGAGELFF; j_call: TRBJ2-2; clone_size: NA; d_call: NA; v_call: TRBV19
cdr3_nt: TGCGCCAGCAGCCAAGAGAACAGGGCGGAAGCTTTCTTT; cdr3_aa: CASSQENRAEAFF; j_call: TRBJ1-1; clone_size: NA; d_call: NA; v_call: TRBV4-1
cdr3_nt: TGTGCCAGCAGCTTAGGACAGGGTAGCTATGGCTACACCTTC; cdr3_aa: CASSLGQGSYGYTF; j_call: TRBJ1-2; clone_size: NA; d_call: TRBD1; v_call: TRBV7-2
cdr3_nt: TGTGCCAGCAGCGGGGGGACCCTCCACTTT; cdr3_aa: CASSGGTLHF; j_call: TRBJ1-6; clone_size: few; d_call: NA; v_call: TRBV7-8
cdr3_nt: TGTGCCAGCATCGAAGGGGGTCTGGGGAATGAAAAACTGTTTTTT; cdr3_aa: CASIEGGLGNEKLFF; j_call: TRBJ1-4; clone_size: NA; d_call: NA; v_call: TRBV6-1
cdr3_nt: TGTGCCAGTACCCCAGGGGGCGCGGAGGGGGCCAACGTCCTGACTTTC; cdr3_aa: CASTPGGAEGANVLTF; j_call: TRBJ2-6; clone_size: few; d_call: TRBD1; v_call: TRBV19
cdr3_nt: TGTGCCAGCAGCTTGGACAGTAACTATGGCTACACCTTC; cdr3_aa: CASSLDSNYGYTF; j_call: TRBJ1-2; clone_size: once; d_call: NA; v_call: TRBV5-4
cdr3_nt: TGCGCCAGCAGCTTGGGGCTAGCGGGAGAAAATGAGCAGTTCTTC; cdr3_aa: CASSLGLAGENEQFF; j_call: TRBJ2-1; clone_size: NA; d_call: TRBD2; v_call: TRBV5-1
cdr3_nt: TGTGCCAGCAGCGTAGATTTAGGGGGCAAAGCTTTCTTT; cdr3_aa: CASSVDLGGKAFF; j_call: TRBJ1-1; clone_size: once; d_call: TRBD1; v_call: TRBV9
cdr3_nt: TGTGCCAGCAGTTCCCAGGGACAGGGGATACCTGGGTCCCAGTACTTC; cdr3_aa: CASSSQGQGIPGSQYF; j_call: TRBJ2-5; clone_size: once; d_call: TRBD1; v_call: TRBV27
cdr3_nt: TGTGCCAGCAGCCAAGATCCGGGGAGAACTAGCGGGATCCACGAGCAGTACTTC; cdr3_aa: CASSQDPGRTSGIHEQYF; j_call: TRBJ2-7; clone_size: NA; d_call: TRBD2; v_call: TRBV14
cdr3_nt: TGCGCCAGCAGCCACCCGGGACAGGGATCCGGGGAGCTGTTTTTT; cdr3_aa: CASSHPGQGSGELFF; j_call: TRBJ2-2; clone_size: NA; d_call: TRBD1; v_call: TRBV4-3
cdr3_nt: TGCGCCAGCAGCCCGCGGGCAGGGGTGTTCACCGGGGAGCTGTTTTTT; cdr3_aa: CASSPRAGVFTGELFF; j_call: TRBJ2-2; clone_size: NA; d_call: NA; v_call: TRBV4-3
cdr3_nt: TGTGCCAGCAGCTTTCGCAGGGGGCAAGAGACCCAGTACTTC; cdr3_aa: CASSFRRGQETQYF; j_call: TRBJ2-5; clone_size: NA; d_call: TRBD1; v_call: TRBV7-8
cdr3_nt: TGTGCCAGCAGTACCAGACAGGGATGGGGCCAAGAGACCCAGTACTTC; cdr3_aa: CASSTRQGWGQETQYF; j_call: TRBJ2-5; clone_size: NA; d_call: TRBD1; v_call: TRBV28
cdr3_nt: TGTGCCAGCAGTGAAGGGGGCTCAGAGACCCAGTACTTC; cdr3_aa: CASSEGGSETQYF; j_call: TRBJ2-5; clone_size: NA; d_call: NA; v_call: TRBV6-1
cdr3_nt: TGTGCCAGTAGTATGGAAGAAGAGGGGAAACAGGGGAATGATCAGCCCCAGCATTTT; cdr3_aa: CASSMEEEGKQGNDQPQHF; j_call: TRBJ1-5; clone_size: NA; d_call: TRBD1; v_call: TRBV19
cdr3_nt: TGCGCCAGCAGCCAAGATCCAGGGATTGGTCAGCCCCAGCATTTT; cdr3_aa: CASSQDPGIGQPQHF; j_call: TRBJ1-5; clone_size: NA; d_call: NA; v_call: TRBV4-1
cdr3_nt: TGTGCCAGCAGCCCTTCTTACAGGGGCGCTGAAGCTTTCTTT; cdr3_aa: CASSPSYRGAEAFF; j_call: TRBJ1-1; clone_size: NA; d_call: TRBD1; v_call: TRBV7-2
cdr3_nt: TGTGCCTGGGGAGGGGGGGGGAGGTTCGCTGAAGCTTTCTTT; cdr3_aa: CAWGGGGRFAEAFF; j_call: TRBJ1-1; clone_size: NA; d_call: NA; v_call: TRBV30
cdr3_nt: TGTGCCAGCAGCTTCGGGACAGCTACCTACGAGCAGTACTTC; cdr3_aa: CASSFGTATYEQYF; j_call: TRBJ2-7; clone_size: NA; d_call: TRBD1; v_call: TRBV11-2
cdr3_nt: TGTGCCAGCAGCTCCCGCGGGAGGATCAATGAGCAGTTCTTC; cdr3_aa: CASSSRGRINEQFF; j_call: TRBJ2-1; clone_size: once; d_call: TRBD2; v_call: TRBV11-1
cdr3_nt: TGTGCCAGCAGCTTAGGACAGGCAGGCTACACCTTC; cdr3_aa: CASSLGQAGYTF; j_call: TRBJ1-2; clone_size: NA; d_call: TRBD1; v_call: TRBV5-4
cdr3_nt: TGCGCCAGCAGCCCATCAGTTTCCTACGAGCAGTACTTC; cdr3_aa: CASSPSVSYEQYF; j_call: TRBJ2-7; clone_size: NA; d_call: NA; v_call: TRBV4-1
cdr3_nt: TGTGCCAGCAATAGTAATGAGCAGTTCTTC; cdr3_aa: CASNSNEQFF; j_call: TRBJ2-1; clone_size: NA; d_call: NA; v_call: TRBV6-1
cdr3_nt: TGCGCCAGCAGCTTGTCAACACAATCTGGCTACACCTTC; cdr3_aa: CASSLSTQSGYTF; j_call: TRBJ1-2; clone_size: NA; d_call: NA; v_call: TRBV5-1
cdr3_nt: TGTGCCAGCAGTTTGGGCCCGACAGGGAGTTGGGGAGATACGCAGTATTTT; cdr3_aa: CASSLGPTGSWGDTQYF; j_call: TRBJ2-3; clone_size: NA; d_call: TRBD1; v_call: TRBV28
cdr3_nt: TGTGCCAGCAGTTTACTTTCCACAGGGGGCCTTAGCAATCAGCCCCAGCATTTT; cdr3_aa: CASSLLSTGGLSNQPQHF; j_call: TRBJ1-5; clone_size: few; d_call: TRBD1; v_call: TRBV27
cdr3_nt: TGCAGCGTTAGGGGACAGGGCTACGAGCAGTACTTC; cdr3_aa: CSVRGQGYEQYF; j_call: TRBJ2-7; clone_size: NA; d_call: TRBD1; v_call: TRBV29-1
cdr3_nt: TGCGCCAGCAGCCAAGATGTAGGGGTGGCTACGCAGTATTTT; cdr3_aa: CASSQDVGVATQYF; j_call: TRBJ2-3; clone_size: NA; d_call: NA; v_call: TRBV4-3
cdr3_nt: TGTGCCAGCAGTTACGGCAGGGGGCAAACTGAAGCTTTCTTT; cdr3_aa: CASSYGRGQTEAFF; j_call: TRBJ1-1; clone_size: NA; d_call: TRBD1; v_call: TRBV6-5
cdr3_nt: TGTGCCTGGGATCTTCAGTTCATGAACACTGAAGCTTTCTTT; cdr3_aa: CAWDLQFMNTEAFF; j_call: TRBJ1-1; clone_size: NA; d_call: NA; v_call: TRBV30
cdr3_nt: TGTGCCAGCAGCGGGGGACTAGCGGGAGTGAAGACAGATACGCAGTATTTT; cdr3_aa: CASSGGLAGVKTDTQYF; j_call: TRBJ2-3; clone_size: NA; d_call: TRBD2; v_call: TRBV7-8
cdr3_nt: TGTGCCAGCAGCTTGACAGAAACCTATTACGAGCAGTACTTC; cdr3_aa: CASSLTETYYEQYF; j_call: TRBJ2-7; clone_size: NA; d_call: NA; v_call: TRBV7-9
cdr3_nt: TGTGCCAGCAGCTTAGCGGGAGGCGAAGAGACCCAGTACTTC; cdr3_aa: CASSLAGGEETQYF; j_call: TRBJ2-5; clone_size: NA; d_call: TRBD2; v_call: TRBV13
cdr3_nt: TGTGCCAGCAGCAGGACAGGGATGGGCTATGGCTACACCTTC; cdr3_aa: CASSRTGMGYGYTF; j_call: TRBJ1-2; clone_size: NA; d_call: TRBD1; v_call: TRBV28
cdr3_nt: TGTGCTAGCAGCTCAGACAGGAGTCAAGAGACCCAGTACTTC; cdr3_aa: CASSSDRSQETQYF; j_call: TRBJ2-5; clone_size: NA; d_call: NA; v_call: TRBV7-7
cdr3_nt: TGTGCCAGCAGTGGAGTAGGGGCGAACACTGAAGCTTTCTTT; cdr3_aa: CASSGVGANTEAFF; j_call: TRBJ1-1; clone_size: NA; d_call: NA; v_call: TRBV25-1
cdr3_nt: TGTGCCAGCAGTTACACCGCGGTTCAGGGTCAGCCCCAGCATTTT; cdr3_aa: CASSYTAVQGQPQHF; j_call: TRBJ1-5; clone_size: NA; d_call: NA; v_call: TRBV6-5
cdr3_nt: TGTGCCAGCGCGGACACCTACAGGGACGACACTGAAGCTTTCTTT; cdr3_aa: CASADTYRDDTEAFF; j_call: TRBJ1-1; clone_size: NA; d_call: NA; v_call: TRBV6-1
cdr3_nt: TGTGCCAGCAGTGAACGGGGAACAGGGGTTGAAGCTTTCTTT; cdr3_aa: CASSERGTGVEAFF; j_call: TRBJ1-1; clone_size: once; d_call: TRBD1; v_call: TRBV6-1
cdr3_nt: TGTGCCAGTAGTACCGGACAGGGGGTTAGAAGGCCCCAGCATTTT; cdr3_aa: CASSTGQGVRRPQHF; j_call: TRBJ1-5; clone_size: few; d_call: TRBD1; v_call: TRBV19
cdr3_nt: TGCGCCAGCAGCTCTTCCTATACGCAGTATTTT; cdr3_aa: CASSSSYTQYF; j_call: TRBJ2-3; clone_size: NA; d_call: NA; v_call: TRBV4-1
cdr3_nt: TGTGCCAGCAGCTCTGGACTAGCGCCCGAGCAGTACTTC; cdr3_aa: CASSSGLAPEQYF; j_call: TRBJ2-7; clone_size: NA; d_call: TRBD2; v_call: TRBV7-9
cdr3_nt: TGTGCCACCAGCACTCACTCACGGGGGTGGGCTTTCTTT; cdr3_aa: CATSTHSRGWAFF; j_call: TRBJ1-1; clone_size: NA; d_call: NA; v_call: TRBV15
cdr3_nt: TGCGCCAGCAGCCCCATAGCGGGAGGGCTGGAGACCCAGTACTTC; cdr3_aa: CASSPIAGGLETQYF; j_call: TRBJ2-5; clone_size: NA; d_call: TRBD2; v_call: TRBV4-1
cdr3_nt: TGTGCCAGCAGCGTAGGCCTAGCGGGTTACACAGATACGCAGTATTTT; cdr3_aa: CASSVGLAGYTDTQYF; j_call: TRBJ2-3; clone_size: NA; d_call: TRBD2; v_call: TRBV9
cdr3_nt: TGTGCCAGCAATTTAGGGGCCTCCTACAATGAGCAGTTCTTC; cdr3_aa: CASNLGASYNEQFF; j_call: TRBJ2-1; clone_size: NA; d_call: NA; v_call: TRBV9
cdr3_nt: TGTGCCAGTAGTATCAACCAGATGAACACTGAAGCTTTCTTT; cdr3_aa: CASSINQMNTEAFF; j_call: TRBJ1-1; clone_size: NA; d_call: NA; v_call: TRBV19
cdr3_nt: TGTGCCAGCAGCTATAGCAAAATTGGCGGTTACGGCACAGATACGCAGTATTTT; cdr3_aa: CASSYSKIGGYGTDTQYF; j_call: TRBJ2-3; clone_size: NA; d_call: NA; v_call: TRBV7-6
cdr3_nt: TGTGCCAGCAGTGAAATCGGGAATAACTCCTACGAGCAGTACTTC; cdr3_aa: CASSEIGNNSYEQYF; j_call: TRBJ2-7; clone_size: NA; d_call: NA; v_call: TRBV2
cdr3_nt: TGTGCCAGCAGGCGGGTGAACACTGAAGCTTTCTTT; cdr3_aa: CASRRVNTEAFF; j_call: TRBJ1-1; clone_size: NA; d_call: NA; v_call: TRBV28
cdr3_nt: TGTGCCAGCAGCTTAGCTGGACAGGGGGCGGATGGCTACACCTTC; cdr3_aa: CASSLAGQGADGYTF; j_call: TRBJ1-2; clone_size: NA; d_call: TRBD1; v_call: TRBV7-9
cdr3_nt: TGTGCCAGCAGCCAAGTGAATCGGGAGGATGAAAAACTGTTTTTT; cdr3_aa: CASSQVNREDEKLFF; j_call: TRBJ1-4; clone_size: NA; d_call: NA; v_call: TRBV4-2
cdr3_nt: TGTGCCAGCAGCTTAAGGGGCGGAGTAACAGATACGCAGTATTTT; cdr3_aa: CASSLRGGVTDTQYF; j_call: TRBJ2-3; clone_size: NA; d_call: NA; v_call: TRBV11-2
cdr3_nt: TGTGCCAGCAGGTGGACAGACAACACCGGGGAGCTGTTTTTT; cdr3_aa: CASRWTDNTGELFF; j_call: TRBJ2-2; clone_size: NA; d_call: NA; v_call: TRBV11-1